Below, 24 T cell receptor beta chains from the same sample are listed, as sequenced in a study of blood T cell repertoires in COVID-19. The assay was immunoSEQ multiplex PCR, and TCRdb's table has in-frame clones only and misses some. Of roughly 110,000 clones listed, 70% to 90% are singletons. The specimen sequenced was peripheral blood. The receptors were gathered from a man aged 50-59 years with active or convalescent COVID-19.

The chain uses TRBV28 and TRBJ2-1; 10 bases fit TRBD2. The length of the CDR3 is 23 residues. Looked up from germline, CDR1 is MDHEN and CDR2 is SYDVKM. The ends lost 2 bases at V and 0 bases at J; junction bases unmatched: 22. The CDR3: CASSLSLGTSDPRLSHSYNEQFF. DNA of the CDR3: TGTGCCAGCAGTTTAAGTCTCGGGACTAGCGACCCAAGGCTCTCCCACTCCTACAATGAGCAGTTCTTC.

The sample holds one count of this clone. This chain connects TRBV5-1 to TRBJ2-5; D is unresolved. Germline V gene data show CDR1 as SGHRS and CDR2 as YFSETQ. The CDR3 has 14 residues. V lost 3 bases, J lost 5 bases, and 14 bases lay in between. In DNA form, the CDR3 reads TGCGCCAGCAGCTCGCAGCCGGGTCGGGAGACCCAGTACTTC. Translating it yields CASSSQPGRETQYF.

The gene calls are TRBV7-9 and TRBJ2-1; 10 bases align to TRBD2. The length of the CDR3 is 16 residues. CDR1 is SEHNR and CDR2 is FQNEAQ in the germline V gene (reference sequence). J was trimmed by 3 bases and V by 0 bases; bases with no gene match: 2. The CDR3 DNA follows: TGTGCCAGCAGCTTAGCCCGACTAGCGGGCTACAATGAGCAGTTCTTC. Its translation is CASSLARLAGYNEQFF.

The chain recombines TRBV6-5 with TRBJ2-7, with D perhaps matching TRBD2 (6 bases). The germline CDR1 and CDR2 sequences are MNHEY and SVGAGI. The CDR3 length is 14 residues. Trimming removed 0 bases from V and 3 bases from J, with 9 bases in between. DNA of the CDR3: TGTGCCAGCAGTTACTCGGGGGGTGACTACGAGCAGTACTTC. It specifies CASSYSGGDYEQYF.

CDR3 nucleotide sequence: TGTGCCAGCAGCCCGGACAGGTGGGGAGATACGCAGTATTTT. It encodes CASSPDRWGDTQYF. V usage is TRBV7-2 and J usage is TRBJ2-3; 7 bases align to TRBD1. The CDR3 loop spans 14 amino acids. The V segment lost 5 bases and the J segment 5 bases; nucleotides outside the gene matches: 7. Germline V gene lookup returns CDR1 SGHTA and CDR2 FQGNSA.

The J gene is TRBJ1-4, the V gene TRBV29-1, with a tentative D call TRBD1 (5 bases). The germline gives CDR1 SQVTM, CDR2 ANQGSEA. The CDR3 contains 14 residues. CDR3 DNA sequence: TGCAGTGCTGAGTTGGCCGCGGGGGGTGAAAAACTGTTTTTT. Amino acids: CSAELAAGGEKLFF.

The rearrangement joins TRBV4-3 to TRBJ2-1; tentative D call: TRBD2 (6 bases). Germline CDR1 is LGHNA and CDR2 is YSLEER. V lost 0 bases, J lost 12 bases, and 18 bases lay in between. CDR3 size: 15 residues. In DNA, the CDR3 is TGCGCCAGCAGCCAAGATGTGGGGGGTTGGCGGAGGCAGTTCTTC. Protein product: CASSQDVGGWRRQFF.

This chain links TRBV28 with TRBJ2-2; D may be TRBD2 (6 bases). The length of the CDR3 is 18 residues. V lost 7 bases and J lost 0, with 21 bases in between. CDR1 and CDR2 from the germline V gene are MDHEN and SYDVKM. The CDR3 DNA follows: TGTGCCAGCAATCTTTTTGACGGGCGGGGAGCGAACACCGGGGAGCTGTTTTTT. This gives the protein CASNLFDGRGANTGELFF.

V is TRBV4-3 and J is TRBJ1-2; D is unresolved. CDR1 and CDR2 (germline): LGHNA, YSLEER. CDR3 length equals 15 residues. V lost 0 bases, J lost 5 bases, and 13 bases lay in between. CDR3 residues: CASSQDRNSRYGYTF. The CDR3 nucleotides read TGCGCCAGCAGCCAAGATCGGAACAGCCGTTATGGCTACACCTTC.

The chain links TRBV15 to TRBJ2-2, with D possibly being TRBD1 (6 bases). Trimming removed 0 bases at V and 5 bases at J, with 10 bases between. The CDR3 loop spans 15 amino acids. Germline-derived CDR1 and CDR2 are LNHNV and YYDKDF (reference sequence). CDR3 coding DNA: TGTGCCACCAGCAGAGATACTCAGGGGACCGGGGAGCTGTTTTTT. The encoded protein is CATSRDTQGTGELFF.

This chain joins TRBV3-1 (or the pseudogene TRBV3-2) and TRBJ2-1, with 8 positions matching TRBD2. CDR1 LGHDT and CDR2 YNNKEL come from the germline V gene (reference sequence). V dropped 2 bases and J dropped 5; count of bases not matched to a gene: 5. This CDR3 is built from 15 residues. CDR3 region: CASSQFTSGHNEQFF. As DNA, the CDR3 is TGTGCCAGCAGCCAATTTACTAGCGGCCACAATGAGCAGTTCTTC.

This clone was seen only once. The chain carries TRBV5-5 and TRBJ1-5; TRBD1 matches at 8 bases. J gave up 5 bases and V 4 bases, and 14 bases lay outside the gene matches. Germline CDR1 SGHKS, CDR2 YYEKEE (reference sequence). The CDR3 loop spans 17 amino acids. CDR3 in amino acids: CASSPYPRGPTHQPQHF. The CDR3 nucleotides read TGTGCCAGCAGCCCCTACCCCAGGGGGCCAACTCATCAGCCCCAGCATTTT.

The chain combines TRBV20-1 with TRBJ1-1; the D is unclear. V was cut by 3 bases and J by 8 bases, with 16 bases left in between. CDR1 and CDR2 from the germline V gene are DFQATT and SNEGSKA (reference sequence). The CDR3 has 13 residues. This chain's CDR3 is CSASSNTVVEAFF. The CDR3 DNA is TGCAGTGCTAGTAGTAATACAGTAGTGGAAGCTTTCTTT.

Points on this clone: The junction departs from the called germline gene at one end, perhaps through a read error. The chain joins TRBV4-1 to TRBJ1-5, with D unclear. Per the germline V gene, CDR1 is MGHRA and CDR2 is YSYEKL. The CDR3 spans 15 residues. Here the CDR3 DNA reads TGCGCCAGCAGCCAAGTGCAGGCTAGCGATCAGCCCCAGCATTTT. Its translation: CASSQVQASDQPQHF.

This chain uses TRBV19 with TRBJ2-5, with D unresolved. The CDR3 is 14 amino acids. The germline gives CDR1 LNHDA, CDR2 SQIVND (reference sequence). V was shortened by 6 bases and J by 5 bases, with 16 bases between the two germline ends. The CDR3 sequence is CASRSTYPRETQYF. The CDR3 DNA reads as TGTGCCAGTAGATCTACCTACCCGCGCGAGACCCAGTACTTC.

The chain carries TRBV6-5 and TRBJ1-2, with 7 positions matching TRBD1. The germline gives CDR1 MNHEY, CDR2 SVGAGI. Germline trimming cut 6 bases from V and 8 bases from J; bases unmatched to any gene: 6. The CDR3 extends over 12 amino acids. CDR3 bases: TGTGCCAGCAGCTCGACAGGGTACGGCTACACCTTC. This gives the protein CASSSTGYGYTF.

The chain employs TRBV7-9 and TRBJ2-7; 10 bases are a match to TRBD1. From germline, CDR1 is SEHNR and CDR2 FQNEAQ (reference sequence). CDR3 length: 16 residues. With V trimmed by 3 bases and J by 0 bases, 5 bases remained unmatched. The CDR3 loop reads CASSLRGQGGSYEQYF. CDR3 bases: TGTGCCAGCAGCTTGCGCGGACAGGGGGGCTCCTACGAGCAGTACTTC.

This chain's CDR3 is CASSLFQGGDEKLFF. The CDR3 nucleotides read TGTGCCAGCAGTTTATTCCAGGGAGGGGATGAAAAACTGTTTTTT. The chain has TRBV28 and TRBJ1-4; D is possibly TRBD1 (5 bases). CDR3 length equals 15 residues. The germline V and J ends were trimmed by 1 base and 6 bases, with 12 bases remaining between them. CDR1 and CDR2 (germline): MDHEN, SYDVKM.

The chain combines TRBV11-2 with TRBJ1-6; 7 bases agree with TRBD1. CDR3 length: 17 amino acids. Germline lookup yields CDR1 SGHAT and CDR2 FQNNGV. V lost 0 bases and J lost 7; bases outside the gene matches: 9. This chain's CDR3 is CASSLDRSGQSNSPLHF. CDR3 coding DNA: TGTGCCAGCAGCTTAGATCGCTCGGGACAGTCAAATTCACCCCTCCACTTT.

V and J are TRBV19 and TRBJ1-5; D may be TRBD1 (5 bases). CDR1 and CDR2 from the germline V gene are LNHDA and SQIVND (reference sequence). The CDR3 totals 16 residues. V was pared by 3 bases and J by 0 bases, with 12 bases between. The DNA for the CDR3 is TGTGCCAGTAGTATTCCGGGACTGCATAGCAATCAGCCCCAGCATTTT. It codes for CASSIPGLHSNQPQHF.

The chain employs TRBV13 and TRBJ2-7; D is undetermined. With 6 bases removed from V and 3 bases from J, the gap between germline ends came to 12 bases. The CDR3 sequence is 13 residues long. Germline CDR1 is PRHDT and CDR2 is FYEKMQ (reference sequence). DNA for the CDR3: TGTGCCAGCAGACAACAACAATTCTACGAGCAGTACTTC. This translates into CASRQQQFYEQYF.

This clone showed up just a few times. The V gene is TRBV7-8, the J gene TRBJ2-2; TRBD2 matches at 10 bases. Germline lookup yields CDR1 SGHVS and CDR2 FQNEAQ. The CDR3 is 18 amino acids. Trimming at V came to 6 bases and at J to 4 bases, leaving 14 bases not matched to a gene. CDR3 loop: CASRFLVSGRKTTGELFF. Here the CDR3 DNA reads TGTGCCAGCAGATTTCTAGTTAGCGGGAGGAAGACCACCGGGGAGCTGTTTTTT.

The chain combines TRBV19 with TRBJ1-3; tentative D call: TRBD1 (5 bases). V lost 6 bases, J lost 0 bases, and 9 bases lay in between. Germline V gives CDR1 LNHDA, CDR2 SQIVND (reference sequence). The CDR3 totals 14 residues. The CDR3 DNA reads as TGTGCCAGTAGCCAGGGATCCTCTGGAAACACCATATATTTT. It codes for CASSQGSSGNTIYF.

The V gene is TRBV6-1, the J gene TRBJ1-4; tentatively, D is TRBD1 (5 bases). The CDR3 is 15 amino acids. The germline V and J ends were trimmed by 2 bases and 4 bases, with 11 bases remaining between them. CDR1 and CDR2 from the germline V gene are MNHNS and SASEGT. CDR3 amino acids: CASSELGGGNEKLFF. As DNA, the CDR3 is TGTGCCAGCAGTGAATTGGGGGGGGGTAATGAAAAACTGTTTTTT.